This T cell receptor beta chain was sequenced during a study of T cells in Graves' hyperthyroidism and ophthalmopathy. Exclusions: uncontrolled infection, other autoimmune disease, pregnancy, lactation. Over 9 ml of fresh peripheral blood supplied the PBMCs. This clonotype turned up a few times. Its specificity is unknown. This CDR3 has 14 amino acids. The V gene's germline CDR1 is GTSNPN and CDR2 SVGIG (reference sequence). Germline trimming cut 0 bases from V and 0 bases from J; bases unmatched to any gene: 2. General study points: From stable hyperthyroidism, ophthalmopathy was separated by a 13 V-J model. Onset of ophthalmopathy came a median around 7.1 months after the model predicted it.

Amplification of TCR beta CDR3 regions used RNA as the template. TCR CDR3 underwent first-round RT-PCR with the HTBI primer set. Via MiXCR, TCRdb re-called the multiplex PCR reads, giving one row per CDR3 protein. The sample contains around 690,000 distinct CDR3 sequences, about 20% of which appear only once. The TCR sequence derives from a man younger than 40 with Graves' ophthalmopathy. Material for sequencing was blood. This chain connects TRBV30 to TRBJ2-7, with TRBD1 identical over 7 bases. The CDR3 spells CAWSVGTVSYEQYF. The CDR3 coding sequence is TGTGCCTGGAGTGTAGGGACAGTCTCCTACGAGCAGTACTTC.